The entry below describes one TCR beta chain. Its antigen is currently unknown. V shed 4 bases and J 3 bases; nucleotides not matched to a gene: 3. CDR1 is SGHKS and CDR2 is YYEKEE in the germline V gene (reference sequence). CDR3 size: 13 residues. The sample originates from a study of cytomegalovirus exposure and HLA in healthy donors. Broader study findings: In terms of immune exposure information, only CMV serostatus was available. A cluster of highly shared sequence variants was likely a sequencing artifact. The authors listed around 150 TCR beta chains as cytomegalovirus-associated.

PCR primers comprised 60 Vbeta and 13 Jbeta primers. Only in-frame clones appear in the TCRdb table, and some are missing; sequencing was by immunoSEQ multiplex PCR. This sample has some 110,000 clones; approximately 71% occur once, and the top ten carry about 2.5%. The chain is built from TRBV5-5 and TRBJ2-7; 8 nucleotides match TRBD2. The receptor comes from a man between 35 and 55 years old in good health and CMV-seronegative. Material: PBMCs. CDR3 nucleotide sequence: TGTGCCAGCAGCGGCGGGGGGCACTACGAGCAGTACTTC. This gives the protein CASSGGGHYEQYF. The variable domain in full, with the rest retrieved from reference TRBV5-5 and TRBJ2-7, is DAGVTQSPTHLIKTRGQQVTLRCSPISGHKSVSWYQQVLGQGPQFIFQYYEKEERGRGNFPDRFSARQFPNYSSELNVNALLLGDSALYLCASSGGGHYEQYFGPGTRLTVT.